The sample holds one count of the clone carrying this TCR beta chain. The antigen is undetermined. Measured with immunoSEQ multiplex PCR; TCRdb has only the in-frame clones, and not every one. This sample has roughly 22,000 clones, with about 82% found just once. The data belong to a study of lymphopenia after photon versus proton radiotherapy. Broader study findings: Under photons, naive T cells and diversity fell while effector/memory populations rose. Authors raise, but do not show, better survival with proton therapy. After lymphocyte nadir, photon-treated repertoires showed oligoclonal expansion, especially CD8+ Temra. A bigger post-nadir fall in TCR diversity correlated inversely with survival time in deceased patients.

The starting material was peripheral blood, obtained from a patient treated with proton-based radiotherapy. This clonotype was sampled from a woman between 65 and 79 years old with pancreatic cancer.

The CDR3 nucleotides read TGTGCCAGCAGTCCCGGACAGTCTGGAAACACCATATATTTT. Encoded protein: CASSPGQSGNTIYF. The chain joins TRBV7-9 to TRBJ1-3; perhaps TRBD1 as D (6 bases). V dropped 6 bases and J dropped 1 base, with 10 bases sitting between them. The CDR3 has 14 amino acids. The germline gives CDR1 SEHNR, CDR2 FQNEAQ (reference sequence).